The entry below gives a single T cell receptor (beta chain) sequence along with its context. This sample was included in a study of blood T cell repertoires in COVID-19. Background on the study: Spain, Italy and the United States supplied samples that represented acute and convalescent COVID-19. The analysed material was cDNA or gDNA that came from T cells, B-cell-depleted T cells, or PBMCs.

Germline V gene lookup returns CDR1 LNHDA and CDR2 SQIVND (reference sequence). The V and J ends lost 0 bases and 2 bases respectively, with 17 bases between them. This CDR3 has 19 amino acids. Under the authors' procedure: From reference gene primer amplification, estimates of nucleated cell counts were derived. Produced via immunoSEQ multiplex PCR; TCRdb's table is partial and in-frame only. From that table come the V and J calls and clone size; the DNA was used to work out D and trimming. This table has 150,000 or so clones, approximately 82% appearing once. Material for sequencing was peripheral blood. This clonotype was sampled from a woman older than 75 with acute or convalescent COVID-19. The chain recombines TRBV19 with TRBJ2-6; maybe TRBD2 (6 bases). The CDR3 reads CASSIDLGGYDPGANVLTF. CDR3 in DNA: TGTGCCAGTAGTATAGATCTAGGAGGGTACGATCCTGGGGCCAACGTCCTGACTTTC.